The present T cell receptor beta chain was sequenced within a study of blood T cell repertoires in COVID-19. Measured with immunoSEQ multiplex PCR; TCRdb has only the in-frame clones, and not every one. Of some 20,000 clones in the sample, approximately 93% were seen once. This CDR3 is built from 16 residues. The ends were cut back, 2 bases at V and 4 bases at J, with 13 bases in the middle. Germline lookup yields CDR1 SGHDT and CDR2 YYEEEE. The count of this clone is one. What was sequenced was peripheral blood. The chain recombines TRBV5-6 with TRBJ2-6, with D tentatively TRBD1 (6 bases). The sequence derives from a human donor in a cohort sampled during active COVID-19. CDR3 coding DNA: TGTGCCAGCAGCTTTCTGTGGGGGCCCGGGGCCAACGTCCTGACTTTC. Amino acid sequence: CASSFLWGPGANVLTF.